Listed here are 2 T cell receptor beta chains from one sample, sequenced in a study of blood T cells in healthy people across ages (dated by TCRdb to 2014 to 2015). The library was produced with 5' RACE. These reads were obtained on an Illumina HiSeq 2500. A second PCR of 7 to 11 cycles was performed with a sample-barcoded 5' primer and a J-beta primer mix. Starting from the raw public reads, TCRdb applied fastp trimming at Q25, assembled clones with MiXCR and retained in-frame beta chains. One record per CDR3 amino acid sequence lists the most common genes and DNA. In all, the sample holds 750,000 to 950,000 distinct CDR3 sequences, and more than 25% of those were seen once. The ten largest clones add up to roughly 3.1% of the sample. These data are also associated with another study on T cells of mothers and their children.

Sequenced material: blood. The receptor source for this set is a boy aged 10-17 years in good health.

V gene TRBV21-1 combines with J gene TRBJ2-5; the table's D gene call, TRBD1, was not cross checked with the DNA. TRBV21-1 is a documented pseudogene. CDR3 size: 14 residues. The CDR3 DNA reads TGTGCCAGCAGCAAAGGCCGACAGGGAGAGACCCAGTACTTC. As protein: CASSKGRQGETQYF.

This clonotype appeared a few times. The chain couples TRBV27 to TRBJ1-2; D gene uncertain. The V gene lost 3 bases and the J gene lost 6 bases, with 8 bases spanning the gap. Per the germline V gene, CDR1 is MNHEY and CDR2 is SMNVEV (reference sequence). The CDR3 loop spans 12 amino acids. The CDR3 here is CASSFSGNGYTF. The CDR3 bases are TGTGCCAGCAGTTTCTCCGGGAATGGCTACACCTTC.